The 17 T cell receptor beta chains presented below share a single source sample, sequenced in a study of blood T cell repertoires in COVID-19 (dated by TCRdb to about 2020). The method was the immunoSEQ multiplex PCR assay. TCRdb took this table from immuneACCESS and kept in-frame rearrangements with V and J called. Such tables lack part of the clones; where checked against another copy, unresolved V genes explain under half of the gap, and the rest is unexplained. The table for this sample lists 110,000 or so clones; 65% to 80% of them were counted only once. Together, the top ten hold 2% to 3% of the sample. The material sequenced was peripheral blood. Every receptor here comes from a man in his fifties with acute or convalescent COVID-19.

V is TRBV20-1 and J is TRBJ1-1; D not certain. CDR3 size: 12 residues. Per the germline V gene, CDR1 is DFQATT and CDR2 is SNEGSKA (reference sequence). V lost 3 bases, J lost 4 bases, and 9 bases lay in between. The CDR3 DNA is TGCAGTGCTAGTACTGCTCGCACTGAAGCTTTCTTT. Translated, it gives CSASTARTEAFF.

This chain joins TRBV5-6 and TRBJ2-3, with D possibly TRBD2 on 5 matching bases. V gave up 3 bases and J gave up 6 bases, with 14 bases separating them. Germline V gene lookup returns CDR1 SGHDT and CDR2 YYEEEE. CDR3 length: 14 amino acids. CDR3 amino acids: CASSSAGVLDTQYF. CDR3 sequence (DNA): TGTGCCAGCAGCTCCGCGGGCGTGCTCGATACGCAGTATTTT.

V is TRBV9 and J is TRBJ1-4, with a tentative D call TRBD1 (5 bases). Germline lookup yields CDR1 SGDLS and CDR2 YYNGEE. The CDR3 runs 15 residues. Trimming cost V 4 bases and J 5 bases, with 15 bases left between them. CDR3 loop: CASSSQGTGNEKLFF. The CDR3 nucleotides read TGTGCCAGCAGCTCTCAGGGCACCGGGAATGAAAAACTGTTTTTT.

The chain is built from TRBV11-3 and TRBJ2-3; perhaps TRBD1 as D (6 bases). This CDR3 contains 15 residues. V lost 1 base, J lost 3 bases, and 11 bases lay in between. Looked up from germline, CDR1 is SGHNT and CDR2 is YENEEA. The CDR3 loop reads CASSLGWTETDTQYF. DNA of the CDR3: TGTGCCAGCAGCTTAGGGTGGACAGAGACAGATACGCAGTATTTT. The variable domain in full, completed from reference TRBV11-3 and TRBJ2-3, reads EAGVVQSPRYKIIEKKQPVAFWCNPISGHNTLYWYLQNLGQGPELLIRYENEEAVDDSQLPKDRFSAERLKGVDSTLKIQPAELGDSAVYLCASSLGWTETDTQYFGPGTRLTVL.

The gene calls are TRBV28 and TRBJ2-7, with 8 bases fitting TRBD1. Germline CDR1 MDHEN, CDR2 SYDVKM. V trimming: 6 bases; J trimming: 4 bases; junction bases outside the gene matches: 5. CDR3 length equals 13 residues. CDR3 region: CASRLQGVYEQYF. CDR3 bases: TGTGCCAGCAGATTACAGGGGGTGTACGAGCAGTACTTC.

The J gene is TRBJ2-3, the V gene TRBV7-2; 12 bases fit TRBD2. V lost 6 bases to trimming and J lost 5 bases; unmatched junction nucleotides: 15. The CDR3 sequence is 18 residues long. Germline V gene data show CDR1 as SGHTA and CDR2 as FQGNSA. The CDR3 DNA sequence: TGTGCCAGCAGAAATCTAGCGGGGGGGCCCTCGAGAGGAGATACGCAGTATTTT. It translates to CASRNLAGGPSRGDTQYF.

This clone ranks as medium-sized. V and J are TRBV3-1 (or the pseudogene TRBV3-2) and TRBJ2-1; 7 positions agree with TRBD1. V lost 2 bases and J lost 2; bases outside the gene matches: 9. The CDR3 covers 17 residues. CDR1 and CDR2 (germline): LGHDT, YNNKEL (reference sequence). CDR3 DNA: TGTGCCAGCAGCCAATGGATGAGGGGACAGACCTACAATGAGCAGTTCTTC. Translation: CASSQWMRGQTYNEQFF.

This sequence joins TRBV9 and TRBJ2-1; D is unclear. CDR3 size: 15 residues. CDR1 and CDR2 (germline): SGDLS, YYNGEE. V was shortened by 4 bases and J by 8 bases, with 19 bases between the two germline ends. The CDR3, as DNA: TGTGCCAGCAGCCCCGAGCCTTCTCTTAGTCATGAGCAGTTCTTC. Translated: CASSPEPSLSHEQFF.

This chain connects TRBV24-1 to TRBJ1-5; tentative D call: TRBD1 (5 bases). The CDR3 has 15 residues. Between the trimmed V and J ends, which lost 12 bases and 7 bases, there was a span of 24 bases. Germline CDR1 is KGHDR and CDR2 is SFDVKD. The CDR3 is CAPNPAVGDGQPQHF. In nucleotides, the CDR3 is TGTGCCCCGAATCCGGCGGTAGGGGATGGCCAGCCCCAGCATTTT.

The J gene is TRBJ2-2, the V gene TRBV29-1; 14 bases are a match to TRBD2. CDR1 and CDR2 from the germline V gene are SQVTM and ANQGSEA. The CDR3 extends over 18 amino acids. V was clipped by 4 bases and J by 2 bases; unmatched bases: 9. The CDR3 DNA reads TGCAGCGTTGTACCGGGACTAGCGGGAGAAGGAAACACCGGGGAGCTGTTTTTT. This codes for CSVVPGLAGEGNTGELFF.

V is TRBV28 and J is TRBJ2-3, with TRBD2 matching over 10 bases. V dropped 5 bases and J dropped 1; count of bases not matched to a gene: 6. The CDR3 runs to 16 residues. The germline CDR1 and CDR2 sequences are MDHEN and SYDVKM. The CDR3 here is CASSPKLAGRTDTQYF. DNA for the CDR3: TGTGCCAGCAGTCCTAAACTAGCGGGGCGCACAGATACGCAGTATTTT. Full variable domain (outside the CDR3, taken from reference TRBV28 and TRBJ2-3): DVKVTQSSRYLVKRTGEKVFLECVQDMDHENMFWYRQDPGLGLRLIYFSYDVKMKEKGDIPEGYSVSREKKERFSLILESASTNQTSMYLCASSPKLAGRTDTQYFGPGTRLTVL.

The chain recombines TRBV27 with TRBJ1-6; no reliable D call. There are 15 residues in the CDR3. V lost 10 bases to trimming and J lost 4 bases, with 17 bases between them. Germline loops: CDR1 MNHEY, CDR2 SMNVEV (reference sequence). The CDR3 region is CATFKENMYNSPLHF. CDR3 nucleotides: TGTGCCACCTTCAAAGAGAATATGTATAATTCACCCCTCCACTTT.

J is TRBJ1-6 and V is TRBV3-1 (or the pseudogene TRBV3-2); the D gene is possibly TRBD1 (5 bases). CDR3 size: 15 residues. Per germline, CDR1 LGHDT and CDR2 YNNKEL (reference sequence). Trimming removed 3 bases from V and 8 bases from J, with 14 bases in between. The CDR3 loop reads CASSQGGGFDSPLHF. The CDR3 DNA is TGTGCCAGCAGCCAGGGGGGAGGTTTTGATTCACCCCTCCACTTT.

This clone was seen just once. CDR3 protein: CASSQLVPSYNEQFF. CDR3 DNA: TGTGCCAGTAGTCAACTAGTGCCCTCCTACAATGAGCAGTTCTTC. J is TRBJ2-1 and V is TRBV19; the D gene is possibly TRBD2 (5 bases). This CDR3 has 15 amino acids. Trimming pared 5 bases from V and 0 bases from J, leaving 11 bases between. Looked up from germline, CDR1 is LNHDA and CDR2 is SQIVND (reference sequence).

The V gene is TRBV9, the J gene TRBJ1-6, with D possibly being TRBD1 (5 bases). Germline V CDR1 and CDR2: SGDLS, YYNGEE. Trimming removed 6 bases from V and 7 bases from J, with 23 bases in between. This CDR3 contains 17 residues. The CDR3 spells CASTTVRTGLENSPLHF. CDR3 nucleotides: TGTGCCAGCACCACCGTGAGAACGGGACTGGAAAATTCACCCCTCCACTTT.

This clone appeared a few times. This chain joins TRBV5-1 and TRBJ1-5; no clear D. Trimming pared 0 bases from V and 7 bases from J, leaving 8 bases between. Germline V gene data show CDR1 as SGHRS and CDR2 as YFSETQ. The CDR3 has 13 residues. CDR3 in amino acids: CASSLDGEQPQHF. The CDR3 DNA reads TGCGCCAGCAGCTTGGACGGGGAACAGCCCCAGCATTTT.

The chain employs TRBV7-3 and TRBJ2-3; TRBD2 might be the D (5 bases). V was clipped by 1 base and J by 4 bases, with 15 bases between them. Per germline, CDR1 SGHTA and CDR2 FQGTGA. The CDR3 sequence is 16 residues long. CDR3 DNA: TGTGCCAGCAGCTTAAGTGTGGGAGTGGGGTCAGATACGCAGTATTTT. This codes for CASSLSVGVGSDTQYF.